Listed below are T cell receptor beta chains from one sample, sequenced in a study of OX40 agonist ivuxolimab in advanced cancers. Generated by immunoSEQ multiplex PCR, the TCRdb table keeps only in-frame clones and is missing some. Counted here are roughly 62,000 clones, approximately 83% occurring once; the ten biggest clones make up approximately 0.92%. Sequencing used CD4+ or CD8+ T cells sorted from blood, obtained in a trial of the OX40 agonist ivuxolimab. These receptors came from an adult with an advanced solid tumor such as melanoma, head and neck, liver or kidney cancer. Each CDR3 is given with its conserved first and last residue. A D gene is named only where the DNA matches it firmly. Where a row states a size, it is once, few, many or the class of an expanded clone; other rows omit it.

j_gene,d_gene,abundance,v_gene,CDR3nt,CDR3aa
TRBJ1-3,NA,NA,TRBV7-2,TGTGCCAGCGAGGAGGGAGCTCTCGGAAACACCATATATTTT,CASEEGALGNTIYF
TRBJ1-2,NA,NA,TRBV6-5,TGTGCCAGCAGTCTCGCGCGCAAATTCAGCTATGGCTACACCTTC,CASSLARKFSYGYTF
TRBJ1-5,NA,once,TRBV4-1,TGCGCCAGCAGCCAAGAGGGGCACCAGCCCCAGCATTTT,CASSQEGHQPQHF
TRBJ2-5,TRBD2,NA,TRBV7-8,TGTGCCAGCAGCTGGACTAGCGGAGAGACCCAGTACTTC,CASSWTSGETQYF
TRBJ2-7,TRBD2,NA,TRBV7-2,TGTGCCAGCAGCTTAACGCCGAGGCGGGGGGGTCTATCCTACGAGCAGTACTTC,CASSLTPRRGGLSYEQYF
TRBJ1-4,NA,NA,TRBV4-2,TGTGCCAGCAGCCATCCAGGGACTAATGAAAAACTGTTTTTT,CASSHPGTNEKLFF
TRBJ1-4,NA,once,TRBV7-2,TGTGCCAGCAGCTTAGCTGGGGGTAGTAATGAAAAACTGTTTTTT,CASSLAGGSNEKLFF
TRBJ2-7,TRBD2,once,TRBV18,TGTGCCAGCTCACCAGCGGGAGGGAACTACGAGCAGTACTTC,CASSPAGGNYEQYF
TRBJ2-3,TRBD1,NA,TRBV6-6,TGTGCCAGCAGCTACAGGGGAGGCACAGATACGCAGTATTTT,CASSYRGGTDTQYF
TRBJ1-5,NA,NA,TRBV4-1,TGCGCCAGCAGCCAAGACGGGGTATATCAGCCCCAGCATTTT,CASSQDGVYQPQHF
TRBJ2-1,NA,NA,TRBV5-5,TGTGCCAGCAGCTTGGTGGAGAATGAGCAGTTCTTC,CASSLVENEQFF
TRBJ2-5,NA,NA,TRBV19,TGTGCCAGTAGTAACTCCTCCGGGACCCCGATGGGGGAGACCCAGTACTTC,CASSNSSGTPMGETQYF
TRBJ1-2,TRBD1,NA,TRBV6-1,TGTGCCAGCAGTATGGGACAGGACTATGGCTACACCTTC,CASSMGQDYGYTF
TRBJ1-2,TRBD1,NA,TRBV7-9,TGTGCCAGCAGCCTAATTCAATCGGGACAGGGTACGGGAAACTATGGCTACACCTTC,CASSLIQSGQGTGNYGYTF
TRBJ2-3,NA,NA,TRBV10-3,TGTGCCATCAGACCCAGGACCAGCACAGATACGCAGTATTTT,CAIRPRTSTDTQYF